The 15 T cell receptor beta chains presented below share a single source sample, sequenced in a study of CD8 T cells in ankylosing spondylitis. One entry per CDR3 protein results from TCRdb running MiXCR on the 5' RACE reads. The table records about 240,000 distinct CDR3 sequences, roughly a tenth of them present only once. What was sequenced was blood, either unsorted or a sorted T cell fraction (not recorded which). The receptors here all came from a male donor with ankylosing spondylitis or in good health (not recorded which).

This clonotype was recorded many times. The chain couples TRBV28 to TRBJ1-6; D not resolved. This CDR3 region has 11 residues. V shed 3 bases and J shed 10 bases, with 4 bases lying between them. Looked up from germline, CDR1 is MDHEN and CDR2 is SYDVKM. The CDR3 bases are TGTGCCAGCAGTTTTAACTCACCCCTCCACTTT. It yields the protein CASSFNSPLHF.

This clonotype has at least ten counts. This chain links TRBV27 with TRBJ2-7, with D perhaps TRBD1 or TRBD2 (5 bases each). This CDR3 region has 13 residues. The germline CDR1 and CDR2 sequences are MNHEY and SMNVEV (reference sequence). Trimming took 5 bases from V and 1 from J, leaving 9 bases between them. For the CDR3, the DNA is TGTGCCAGCAGTCGGGACGGTTCCTACGAGCAGTACTTC. Residues: CASSRDGSYEQYF.

This clonotype showed up many times. The genes are TRBV7-2 and TRBJ2-3, with D maybe TRBD2 (5 bases). The CDR3 is made up of 15 amino acids. V lost 2 bases and J lost 0, with 9 bases in between. CDR1 SGHTA and CDR2 FQGNSA come from the germline V gene. The CDR3 DNA follows: TGTGCCAGCAGCTTACGGGGATCCAGCACAGATACGCAGTATTTT. Translation gives CASSLRGSSTDTQYF.

Concerning this clonotype itself: This could be a read error, since a much larger clone is one nucleotide away. The V call is TRBV11-1, the J call TRBJ2-1; 9 bases agree with TRBD2. CDR1 SGHAT and CDR2 FQDESV come from the germline V gene (reference sequence). The CDR3 loop spans 19 amino acids. The CDR3 is CASSLGFSGRTSSYTEQFF. As DNA, the CDR3 is TGTGCCAGCAGCTTAGGTTTCAGCGGGAGGACATCCTCCTACACTGAGCAGTTCTTC.

This clonotype occurred many times. This chain uses TRBV5-1 with TRBJ1-1, with 9 bases aligning to TRBD1. There are 14 residues in the CDR3. J was trimmed by 6 bases and V by 1 base; bases with no gene match: 4. Germline lookup yields CDR1 SGHRS and CDR2 YFSETQ. CDR3 in DNA: TGCGCCAGCAGCTTGTTACAGGGGGCAGCTGAAGCTTTCTTT. It codes for CASSLLQGAAEAFF.

V is TRBV3-1 and J is TRBJ2-3; 7 bases are shared with TRBD1. V lost 5 bases and J lost 0; bases outside the gene matches: 5. The V gene's germline CDR1 is LGHDT and CDR2 YNNKEL (reference sequence). The length of the CDR3 is 15 residues. The CDR3 DNA is TGTGCCAGCAGCTGGTCGACAGGGAGCACAGATACGCAGTATTTT. It translates to CASSWSTGSTDTQYF.

As concerns this clonotype: A much bigger clone sits one base away, suggesting this may be a read error. The rearrangement uses TRBV2 and TRBJ2-3; TRBD2 is a possible D gene (6 bases). CDR3 length equals 15 residues. Looked up from germline, CDR1 is SNHLY and CDR2 is FYNNEI. V lost 6 bases and J 8 bases, leaving 21 bases between the germline ends. The CDR3 loop reads CASRPGTPNGGTQYF. CDR3 coding DNA: TGTGCCAGCAGACCCGGGACTCCTAACGGAGGTACGCAGTATTTT. Variable domain in full (rest from reference TRBV2 and TRBJ2-3): EPEVTQTPSHQVTQMGQEVILRCVPISNHLYFYWYRQILGQKVEFLVSFYNNEISEKSEIFDDQFSVERPDGSNFTLKIRSTKLEDSAMYFCASRPGTPNGGTQYFGPGTRLTVL.

The genes are TRBV18 and TRBJ2-7, with a tentative D call TRBD1 (6 bases). Trimming left V 3 bases short and J 0 bases short, with 12 bases between. This CDR3 region has 15 residues. Germline V gives CDR1 KGHSH, CDR2 LQKENI. The CDR3 region is CASSPQTGASYEQYF. CDR3 DNA: TGTGCCAGCTCACCCCAGACAGGTGCCTCCTACGAGCAGTACTTC.

This clonotype was counted ten times or more. V is TRBV7-2 and J is TRBJ1-2; 9 bases align to TRBD1. The CDR3 loop spans 17 amino acids. Trimming at V came to 5 bases and at J to 4 bases, leaving 14 bases not matched to a gene. CDR1 and CDR2 from the germline V gene are SGHTA and FQGNSA. The CDR3 DNA reads TGTGCCAGCAGCACCCCGGGACAGGGAATAGGAGGCTATGGCTACACCTTC. Protein sequence: CASSTPGQGIGGYGYTF.

This clonotype has a count of ten or more. The J gene is TRBJ1-2, the V gene TRBV4-1, with 9 bases matching TRBD1. Losses at the gene ends were 2 bases for V and 2 bases for J; bases not matched to a gene: 9. Germline V gene lookup returns CDR1 MGHRA and CDR2 YSYEKL. CDR3 length: 17 residues. As DNA, the CDR3 is TGCGCCAGCAGCCAAAACCCTCCGACAGGGGGAAACTATGGCTACACCTTC. Translating it yields CASSQNPPTGGNYGYTF.

This clonotype was counted many times. For the CDR3, the DNA is TGTGCCAGCAGTGCCAATATTAGGAGCTACACCTTC. The encoded protein is CASSANIRSYTF. The gene calls are TRBV27 and TRBJ1-2, with no clear D. The CDR3 covers 12 residues. Looked up from germline, CDR1 is MNHEY and CDR2 is SMNVEV (reference sequence). Deletions cut 5 bases from V and 9 bases from J, with 13 bases between.

This clonotype was found many times. This chain uses TRBV5-5 with TRBJ2-5, with D possibly matching TRBD1 (6 bases). V was trimmed by 4 bases and J by 4 bases, leaving 14 bases between them. The germline V gene encodes CDR1 SGHKS and CDR2 YYEKEE (reference sequence). This CDR3 is built from 14 residues. The CDR3 loop is CASSPITGRETQYF. As DNA, the CDR3 is TGTGCCAGCAGCCCTATAACAGGGAGAGAGACCCAGTACTTC.

This clonotype occurred many times. CDR3 amino acids: CASSLSNGALTYGYTF. As DNA, the CDR3 is TGTGCCAGCAGTTTAAGTAACGGGGCCCTGACCTATGGCTACACCTTC. The chain is built from TRBV12-3 or TRBV12-4 and TRBJ1-2, with D maybe TRBD1 (5 bases). V was shortened by 2 bases and J by 4 bases, with 17 bases between the two germline ends. CDR3 length: 16 residues.

The V call is TRBV28, the J call TRBJ2-3; D is unclear. CDR1 is MDHEN, CDR2 SYDVKM, per germline. The V end was cut by 5 bases, the J end by 2 bases, with 11 bases between. This CDR3 has 14 amino acids. The CDR3 nucleotides read TGTGCCAGCAGTCCCGGACCTATCACAGATACGCAGTATTTT. It encodes CASSPGPITDTQYF.

This rearrangement joins TRBV21-1 to TRBJ2-2; TRBD2 is taken as the D call from the table, unchecked against the DNA. TRBV21-1 represents a pseudogene. CDR3 length: 16 residues. CDR3 sequence (DNA): TGTGCCAGCAGCAAAGGAGTTGGAGGGTTCACCGGGGAGCTGTTTTTT. Amino acid sequence: CASSKGVGGFTGELFF.